The entry below gives a single TCR beta chain sequence along with its context. Its matching antigen is unknown. This record belongs to a study of tumor-infiltrating lymphocytes in localized non-small cell lung cancer. Study-level background: Several tumor histologies, both smoking statuses, and some post-neoadjuvant chemotherapy samples were included.

Regarding the study as a whole: Each assay used a separate piece of the same tissue. Immunotypes IM1 and IM2 had similar TCR-derived T-cell fractions. Available tissue quantity limited TCR sequencing to a patient subset.

Using immunoSEQ multiplex PCR, the repertoire was profiled, and TCRdb retains in-frame clones only, with some absent. The profile shows more than 5,500 clones, roughly 71% of them singletons. Sequences were obtained from lung tumor tissue. This receptor was obtained from a human donor with non-small cell lung cancer.

In DNA form, the CDR3 reads TGTGCCAGCAGTTACGACAGCCCGAACACTGAAGCTTTCTTT. It encodes CASSYDSPNTEAFF. The rearrangement uses TRBV6-5 and TRBJ1-1; possibly TRBD1 for D (5 bases). Trimming cost V 2 bases and J 1 base, with 8 bases left between them. CDR1 is MNHEY and CDR2 is SVGAGI in the germline V gene. The length of the CDR3 is 14 residues.